This T cell receptor beta chain was identified during a study of T-cell memory formation after mild COVID-19. The 5'RACE method, run with constant-segment primers, produced TCR alpha and TCR beta cDNA libraries (carrying sample barcodes and UMIs). From the 5' RACE reads, TCRdb called clonotypes with MiXCR, one entry per CDR3 protein. Of 550,000 to 700,000 distinct CDR3 sequences listed, roughly 17% are singletons. CDR1 is LGHDT, CDR2 YNNKEL, per germline (reference sequence). V was pared by 1 base and J by 12 bases, with 18 bases between. The CDR3 consists of 15 residues. V usage is TRBV3-1 and J usage is TRBJ1-4; D gene ambiguous. This sequence originates from an adult woman who had mild COVID-19 (a few samples of this study predate the infection). Cell type and time point are not known. Material for sequencing was PBMCs or a T cell subset sorted from them (not recorded which). CDR3 sequence reads: CASSQGPPVENELFF. In DNA, the CDR3 is TGTGCCAGCAGCCAAGGTCCGCCTGTAGAAAACGAACTGTTTTTT.